This TCR beta chain was sequenced during a study of blood T cell repertoires in COVID-19. Study processing details: For nucleated cells, counts were estimated from reference gene primer amplification. Some clones are missing from TCRdb's copy, which holds only in-frame ones; the method was immunoSEQ multiplex PCR. The DNA was the basis for D and trimming; V, J and clone size are from that table. This table has fewer than 350,000 clones, around 90% appearing once. The V gene's germline CDR1 is LGHDT and CDR2 YNNKEL (reference sequence). Trimming pared 4 bases from V and 6 bases from J, leaving 14 bases between. The CDR3 totals 14 residues.

The sequence came from a woman between 55 and 75 years old in a cohort exposed to, infected with or recovered from COVID-19 (not recorded which). The sequenced material came from PBMCs or T cells enriched from blood (not recorded which). V gene TRBV3-1 (or the pseudogene TRBV3-2) combines with J gene TRBJ2-3; D perhaps matches TRBD2 (6 bases). CDR3 amino acids: CASSLQPLADTQYF. In nucleotides, the CDR3 is TGTGCCAGCAGCCTCCAACCCCTAGCGGATACGCAGTATTTT.